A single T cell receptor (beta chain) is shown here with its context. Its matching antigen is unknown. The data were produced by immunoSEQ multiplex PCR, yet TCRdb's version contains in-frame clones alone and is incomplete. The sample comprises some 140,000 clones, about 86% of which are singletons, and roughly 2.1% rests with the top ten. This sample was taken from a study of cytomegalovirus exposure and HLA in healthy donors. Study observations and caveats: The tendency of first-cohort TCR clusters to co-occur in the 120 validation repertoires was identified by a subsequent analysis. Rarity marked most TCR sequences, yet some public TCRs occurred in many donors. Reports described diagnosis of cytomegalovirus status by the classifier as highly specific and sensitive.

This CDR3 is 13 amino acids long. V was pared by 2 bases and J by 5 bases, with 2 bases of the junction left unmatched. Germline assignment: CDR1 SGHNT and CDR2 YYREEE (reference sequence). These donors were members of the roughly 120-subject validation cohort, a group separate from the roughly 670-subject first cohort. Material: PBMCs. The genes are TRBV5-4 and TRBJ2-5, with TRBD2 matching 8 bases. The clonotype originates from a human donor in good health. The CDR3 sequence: CASSFSGGETQYF. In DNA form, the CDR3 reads TGTGCCAGCAGCTTTTCGGGGGGGGAGACCCAGTACTTC.